The text below deals with one TCR beta chain. Its target antigen remains unknown. No per-base quality is available; no much larger clone lies one base away. TCRbeta CDR3 regions were amplified from genomic DNA using the immunoSEQ Assay, a bias-controlled multiplex PCR. The study's own analysis went as follows. The number of nucleated cells in each sample was estimated by amplification of reference gene primers within the assay. To quantify the absolute abundance of each unique TCRbeta CDR3 rearrangement, sequence reads were collapsed and filtered. For each sample, productive Simpson clonality was calculated by taking the square root of Simpson's diversity index across productive rearrangements. Imported from immuneACCESS, the table was reduced by TCRdb to in-frame sequences with V and J called. These copies leave out some clones; in studies compared against another copy, an unresolved V gene accounts for under half, and the cause of the remainder is not known. That table supplies the V and J calls and clone size; D and trimming were determined from the DNA. The sample includes roughly 120,000 clones, with approximately 90% observed a single time. Roughly 1.9% of the sample rests with the top ten.

The data originate from a study of blood T cell repertoires in COVID-19 (dated by TCRdb to 2020 to 2021). Background on the whole study: Collaborator samples came from the United States, Italy and Spain and covered acute and convalescent phases of COVID-19. The dataset comprised deeply sampled blood TCRbeta repertoires from subjects exposed to, actively infected with, or recovered from COVID-19. The material from the prospective study consisted of cDNA or gDNA derived from T cells, B-cell-depleted T cells, or PBMCs. The sample metadata nearly always contained a de-identified subject ID, COVID-19 status, age in years and sex. Samples were obtained from the ongoing ImmuneRACE study (first 160 participants) and from 950 to 1,500 subjects provided by 6 global collaborators. The repertoires were made available in a free public database intended to serve as a resource for research on the immune response to SARS-CoV-2. Where available, HLA class I and class II types were obtained from metadata supplied by the sample provider rather than from assay-based typing.

Each collaborating institution followed its own protocols to collect whole blood in K2EDTA tubes. For TCRbeta analysis, collaborators shipped samples in one of three forms: frozen whole blood, isolated PBMCs, or DNA extracted from either of those sample types. General conclusions and limits of the study: Clinical and demographic metadata were provided uncurated, with the amount varying by source and participant.

Material: peripheral blood. This TCR was sampled from a human donor with active COVID-19. The donor label of this sample is uncertain.

The DNA sequence is as follows: TGTGCCAGCAGTGAAGGCGGGGTAAGTGGGCAGTACTTC. Translation gives CASSEGGVSGQYF. The sequence is built from TRBV25-1 and TRBJ2-7, with TRBD2 as a weak D call on 6 bases. Trimming removed 2 bases from V and 9 bases from J, leaving 14 bases between the germline ends. Spanning cysteine to phenylalanine, the CDR3 consists of 13 amino acids. Just the 39-base CDR3 DNA is kept, in frame starting at base 1. As encoded in the germline V gene, CDR1 is MGHDK while CDR2 is SYGVNS.